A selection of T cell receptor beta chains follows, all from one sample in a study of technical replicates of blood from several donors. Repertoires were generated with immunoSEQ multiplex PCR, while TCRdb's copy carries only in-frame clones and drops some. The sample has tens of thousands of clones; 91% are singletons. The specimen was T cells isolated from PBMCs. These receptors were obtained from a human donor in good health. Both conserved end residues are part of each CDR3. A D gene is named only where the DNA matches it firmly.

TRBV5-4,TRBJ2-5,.,TGTGCCAGCAGCACTCCGGCGGGCCTTGGGGAGACCCAGTACTTC,CASSTPAGLGETQYF
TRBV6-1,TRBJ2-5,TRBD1,TGTGCCAGCAGTGGACAGGGGATAGAGACCCAGTACTTC,CASSGQGIETQYF
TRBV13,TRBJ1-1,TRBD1,TGTGCCAGCAGCATCCGGGACAGGGGTATCACTGAAGCTTTCTTT,CASSIRDRGITEAFF
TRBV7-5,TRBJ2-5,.,TGTGTCAGAAGCACCCGGACAGGGAGGGAGACCCAGTACTTC,CVRSTRTGRETQYF
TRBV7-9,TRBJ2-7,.,TGTGCCAGCAGCCGGTACGAGCAGTACTTC,CASSRYEQYF
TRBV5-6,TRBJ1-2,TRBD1,TGTGCCAGCAGCTTGGAAGGCCCCGGGACAGGGGCCAACTATGGCTACACCTTC,CASSLEGPGTGANYGYTF
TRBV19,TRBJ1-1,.,TGTGCCAGTAGTATATTAGGGGGAACGGAGAACACTGAAGCTTTCTTT,CASSILGGTENTEAFF
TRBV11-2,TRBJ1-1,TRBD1,TGTGCCAGCAGCTTATCTTCAGGGGACAGGACATTCGTCAACACTGAAGCTTTCTTT,CASSLSSGDRTFVNTEAFF
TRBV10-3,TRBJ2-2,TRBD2,TGTGCCGTCTCGACTAGCGGGAGGGATCGCGGGGAGCTGTTTTTT,CAVSTSGRDRGELFF
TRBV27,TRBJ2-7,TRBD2,TGTGCCAGCAGTTTATGGACTAGAGGAAACGAGCAGTACTTC,CASSLWTRGNEQYF
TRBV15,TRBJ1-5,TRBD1,TGTGCCACCAGCAGACAGGGGGGAGAGCCCCAGCATTTT,CATSRQGGEPQHF
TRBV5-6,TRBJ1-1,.,TGTGCCAGCAGCTTGGTAGGTGGGGGCGATCACACTGAAGCTTTCTTT,CASSLVGGGDHTEAFF